The 27 T cell receptor beta chains reported below all come from one sample, sequenced in a study of TIL therapy for anti-PD-1-resistant metastatic lung cancer. As for time point: pre-treatment sample, taken before nivolumab and TIL therapy. The tumor samples were excised metastases, mostly pleural nodules or supraclavicular lymph nodes. The libraries were made with immunoSEQ v3. Generated by immunoSEQ multiplex PCR, the TCRdb table keeps only in-frame clones and is missing some. The sample has roughly 6,800 clones; 74% are singletons. The material sequenced was tumor tissue, taken at baseline. The receptor source for this set is a person aged 25-85 years with non-small cell lung cancer.

This clone was seen a few times. This chain connects TRBV6-1 to TRBJ2-3; D not resolved. V gave up 7 bases and J gave up 2 bases, with 10 bases separating them. The germline V gene has CDR1 MNHNS and CDR2 SASEGT. The CDR3 is 13 amino acids. Written as DNA, the CDR3 is TGTGCCAGCATCTCCTTATCCACAGATACGCAGTATTTT. This codes for CASISLSTDTQYF.

This chain uses TRBV6-5 with TRBJ2-3; maybe TRBD1 (6 bases). This CDR3 contains 12 residues. The V end was cut by 8 bases, the J end by 8 bases, with 14 bases between. CDR1 and CDR2 from the germline V gene are MNHEY and SVGAGI. The CDR3 is CASLGASGTQYF. Written as DNA, the CDR3 is TGTGCCAGCCTGGGGGCCTCTGGTACGCAGTATTTT.

The CDR3 reads CASSYPSAGQETQYF. The DNA for the CDR3 is TGTGCCAGCAGTTACCCTTCGGCGGGCCAAGAGACCCAGTACTTC. The chain links TRBV6-6 to TRBJ2-5, with a weak D call TRBD2 (5 bases). V was trimmed by 2 bases and J by 1 base, leaving 11 bases between them. CDR1 is MNHNY, CDR2 SVGAGI, per germline (reference sequence). The CDR3 covers 15 residues.

The J gene is TRBJ2-1, the V gene TRBV28; TRBD2 matches 8 bases. CDR1 and CDR2 (germline): MDHEN, SYDVKM. The V segment lost 4 bases and the J segment 0 bases; nucleotides outside the gene matches: 8. The CDR3 spans 17 residues. CDR3 sequence (DNA): TGTGCCAGCAGTTCTGAATTAGCGGGGAGCTCCTACAATGAGCAGTTCTTC. Translating it yields CASSSELAGSSYNEQFF.

The V gene is TRBV5-6, the J gene TRBJ1-6; the D gene is possibly TRBD1 (5 bases). V was trimmed by 1 base and J by 0 bases, leaving 8 bases between them. This CDR3 has 16 amino acids. Germline CDR1 and CDR2: SGHDT and YYEEEE. CDR3 nucleotides: TGTGCCAGCAGCTTGAGGACACCCTCCTATAATTCACCCCTCCACTTT. Translating gives CASSLRTPSYNSPLHF.

This rearrangement joins TRBV6-1 to TRBJ2-2; the match to TRBD1 covers 9 bases. V gave up 6 bases and J gave up 1 base; unmatched junction bases: 3. The CDR3 has 15 amino acids. Per the germline V gene, CDR1 is MNHNS and CDR2 is SASEGT. CDR3 in amino acids: CASRLGQGNTGELFF. CDR3 DNA sequence: TGTGCCAGCAGGCTGGGACAGGGGAACACCGGGGAGCTGTTTTTT.

The chain employs TRBV4-3 and TRBJ2-7; TRBD2 aligns across 7 bases. Germline CDR1 is LGHNA and CDR2 is YSLEER. The CDR3 has 14 residues. Trimming removed 1 base from V and 6 bases from J; junction bases left unmatched: 6. The CDR3 protein is CASSQGTTGGEQYF. The CDR3 DNA is TGCGCCAGCAGCCAAGGTACTACGGGAGGCGAGCAGTACTTC.

V usage is TRBV19 and J usage is TRBJ2-6; no reliable D call. Trimming cost V 4 bases and J 1 base, with 8 bases left between them. This CDR3 spans 15 amino acids. CDR1 and CDR2 from the germline V gene are LNHDA and SQIVND (reference sequence). CDR3 sequence (DNA): TGTGCCAGTAGTACCTGGATGTCTGGGGCCAACGTCCTGACTTTC. Protein product: CASSTWMSGANVLTF. Filled out from reference TRBV19 and TRBJ2-6, the complete variable domain reads DGGITQSPKYLFRKEGQNVTLSCEQNLNHDAMYWYRQDPGQGLRLIYYSQIVNDFQKGDIAEGYSVSREKKESFPLTVTSAQKNPTAFYLCASSTWMSGANVLTFGAGSRLTVL.

The rearrangement links TRBV30 to TRBJ2-7; weak D call: TRBD1 (6 bases). Germline CDR1 GTSNPN, CDR2 SVGIG (reference sequence). Trimming removed 5 bases from V and 2 bases from J, with 13 bases in between. This CDR3 is built from 13 residues. The CDR3 DNA reads TGTGCCTGGGCTCTGGACAGAGCCTACGAGCAGTACTTC. It translates to CAWALDRAYEQYF.

The rearrangement links TRBV9 to TRBJ2-7, with D possibly matching TRBD2 (5 bases). Germline lookup yields CDR1 SGDLS and CDR2 YYNGEE. The V and J ends lost 0 bases and 6 bases respectively, with 16 bases between them. The CDR3 runs 15 residues. The CDR3 here is CASSVARTRASEQYF. The DNA for the CDR3 is TGTGCCAGCAGCGTAGCTCGGACGCGGGCCTCCGAGCAGTACTTC.

This clone was detected a few times. CDR3 DNA sequence: TGTGCCAGCAGTTACTGGCAGGGCTTGTTCATTATTCCCCTCCACTTT. This encodes CASSYWQGLFIIPLHF. The V call is TRBV6-7, the J call TRBJ1-6; a possible D gene is TRBD1 (5 bases). TRBV6-7 is an ORF, with its function uncertain. Trimming shortened V by 1 base and J by 13 bases, and 20 bases separated the two germline ends. This CDR3 is built from 16 residues.

The table lists this clone with a few counts. The chain employs TRBV4-1 and TRBJ2-1, with D hard to call. Germline CDR1 reads MGHRA; CDR2 reads YSYEKL. This CDR3 contains 16 residues. V was pared by 0 bases and J by 3 bases, with 12 bases between. CDR3 in DNA: TGCGCCAGCAGCCAAGACGCCTTTGGGGTCTACAATGAGCAGTTCTTC. It codes for CASSQDAFGVYNEQFF.

V is TRBV11-2 and J is TRBJ2-1; 9 bases map to TRBD2. This CDR3 comprises 18 residues. CDR1 and CDR2 from the germline V gene are SGHAT and FQNNGV. The trim removed 4 bases at V and 7 bases at J, leaving 17 bases unmatched. The CDR3 DNA sequence: TGTGCCAGCAGCTGGCCCCGCGGACTAGCGCAAGTGAGGAATGAGCAGTTCTTC. Translated: CASSWPRGLAQVRNEQFF.

This clone was detected only a few times. J is TRBJ1-2 and V is TRBV5-6; no clear D. V was shortened by 4 bases and J by 4 bases, with 14 bases between the two germline ends. Germline V gene data show CDR1 as SGHDT and CDR2 as YYEEEE. The CDR3 spans 14 residues. The CDR3 protein is CASSPRGGLYGYTF. CDR3 bases: TGTGCCAGCAGCCCCCGTGGAGGGCTCTATGGCTACACCTTC. Filled out from reference TRBV5-6 and TRBJ1-2, the complete variable domain reads DAGVTQSPTHLIKTRGQQVTLRCSPKSGHDTVSWYQQALGQGPQFIFQYYEEEERQRGNFPDRFSGHQFPNYSSELNVNALLLGDSALYLCASSPRGGLYGYTFGSGTRLTVV.

CDR3 loop: CASSPTGQTRGWQFF. The CDR3 DNA reads as TGTGCCAGTAGCCCCACGGGACAAACTCGGGGGTGGCAGTTCTTC. The chain links TRBV19 to TRBJ2-1; D may be TRBD1 or TRBD2 (6 bases each). V lost 6 bases, J lost 12 bases, and 24 bases lay in between. Germline-derived CDR1 and CDR2 are LNHDA and SQIVND (reference sequence). The CDR3 runs 15 residues.

Only one count was recorded for this clone. This chain's CDR3 is CSVEEGLADSSYEQYF. The CDR3, as DNA: TGCAGCGTTGAAGAGGGTCTAGCGGATAGCTCCTACGAGCAGTACTTC. V gene TRBV29-1 combines with J gene TRBJ2-7; 7 bases fit TRBD2. This CDR3 is 16 amino acids long. Per the germline V gene, CDR1 is SQVTM and CDR2 is ANQGSEA. With 0 bases clipped from V and 0 bases from J, the junction kept 8 bases outside the gene matches.

V usage is TRBV5-1 and J usage is TRBJ2-1, with D possibly being TRBD1 or TRBD2 (8 bases each). V lost 4 bases, J lost 0 bases, and 23 bases lay in between. In germline, CDR1 is SGHRS, CDR2 YFSETQ. The CDR3 runs 19 residues. The CDR3 nucleotides are TGCGCCAGCAGCGGGGACAGGAATATAGCGGGAAGCTCCTACAATGAGCAGTTCTTC. This codes for CASSGDRNIAGSSYNEQFF.

This sequence joins TRBV5-5 and TRBJ2-3; no definite D call. CDR3 length: 12 amino acids. V lost 3 bases and J lost 9, with 11 bases in between. Germline CDR1 is SGHKS and CDR2 is YYEKEE (reference sequence). This chain's CDR3 is CASSYAVGTQYF. CDR3 in DNA: TGTGCCAGCAGCTACGCGGTGGGGACGCAGTATTTT.

J is TRBJ2-7 and V is TRBV6-5, with 7 bases that match TRBD1. J lost 4 bases, V lost 5 bases, and 11 bases had no gene match. CDR3 length equals 15 residues. Per the germline V gene, CDR1 is MNHEY and CDR2 is SVGAGI. The CDR3 DNA is TGTGCCAGCAGTCACAGGGGAGAGCGTCCGTACGAGCAGTACTTC. This codes for CASSHRGERPYEQYF.

The rearrangement uses TRBV7-8 and TRBJ2-1; 10 nucleotides line up with TRBD2. V was pared by 1 base and J by 8 bases, with 5 bases of the junction left unmatched. This CDR3 region has 15 residues. The germline V gene has CDR1 SGHVS and CDR2 FQNEAQ. CDR3 DNA sequence: TGTGCCAGCAGCTTAGTTCTAGCGGGAGCCGATGAGCAGTTCTTC. Its translation: CASSLVLAGADEQFF.

This chain connects TRBV7-9 to TRBJ1-5; D might be TRBD1 (5 bases). CDR1 is SEHNR, CDR2 FQNEAQ, per germline (reference sequence). This CDR3 region has 15 residues. V lost 0 bases and J lost 3, with 9 bases in between. The CDR3 spells CASSLAQGNNQPQHF. As DNA, the CDR3 is TGTGCCAGCAGCTTAGCCCAGGGAAACAATCAGCCCCAGCATTTT.

This chain's CDR3 is CASSKALLAGDEETQYF. The CDR3 nucleotides are TGTGCCAGCAGCAAAGCGCTTCTAGCGGGGGACGAAGAGACCCAGTACTTC. The chain joins TRBV21-1 to TRBJ2-5; the D call of TRBD2 is as the table states it, not checked on the DNA. TRBV21-1 is an annotated pseudogene. The CDR3 loop spans 17 amino acids.

V and J are TRBV28 and TRBJ2-4; D might be TRBD1 (6 bases). Trimming removed 5 bases from V and 0 bases from J, with 17 bases in between. Germline assignment: CDR1 MDHEN and CDR2 SYDVKM. The CDR3 contains 17 residues. The CDR3 here is CASSPSSQGLAKNIQYF. DNA of the CDR3: TGTGCCAGCAGTCCATCCTCCCAGGGGCTAGCCAAAAACATTCAGTACTTC.

The gene calls are TRBV7-2 and TRBJ2-7; D is unresolved. The V and J ends lost 5 bases and 4 bases respectively, with 15 bases between them. The CDR3 is 14 residues long. Germline V gives CDR1 SGHTA, CDR2 FQGNSA. The DNA of the CDR3 is TGTGCCAGCAGCAACTACGCTCCTAATTACGAGCAGTACTTC. Amino acids: CASSNYAPNYEQYF.

The chain uses TRBV6-6 and TRBJ1-1; no clear D gene. This CDR3 spans 12 amino acids. Germline lookup yields CDR1 MNHNY and CDR2 SVGAGI (reference sequence). Trimming took 0 bases from V and 6 from J, leaving 5 bases between them. CDR3 sequence: CASSYSGSEAFF. The CDR3, as DNA: TGTGCCAGCAGTTACTCGGGTTCTGAAGCTTTCTTT.

V usage is TRBV25-1 and J usage is TRBJ1-2; D not certain. Between the trimmed V and J ends, which lost 4 bases and 4 bases, there was a span of 22 bases. The CDR3 is 17 residues long. The germline V gene encodes CDR1 MGHDK and CDR2 SYGVNS. The CDR3 here is CASSGSSLQGNSYGYTF. In nucleotides, the CDR3 is TGTGCCAGCAGTGGGTCTTCGCTGCAAGGGAACTCCTATGGCTACACCTTC.

The sample holds a few counts of this clone. V usage is TRBV7-9 and J usage is TRBJ2-2; D might be TRBD1 (5 bases). Trimming took off 3 bases at V and 6 bases at J, with 11 bases between the two ends. The CDR3 has 14 amino acids. Germline assignment: CDR1 SEHNR and CDR2 FQNEAQ (reference sequence). Here the CDR3 reads CASSFPQAPGELFF. In DNA form, the CDR3 reads TGTGCCAGCAGCTTCCCACAGGCTCCCGGGGAGCTGTTTTTT.